The 21 T cell receptor beta chains below come from one sample, sequenced in a study of blood T cell repertoires in COVID-19 (dated by TCRdb to 2019 to 2021). To prepare the library, the immunoSEQ multiplex PCR assay was applied. Here the immuneACCESS table is served through TCRdb, limited to in-frame sequences with V and J called. Missing clones are a known gap in these copies; in checked studies unresolved V genes cover under half, and the rest lacks a known reason. The sample has 100,000 to 150,000 clones on record, over 75% of them singletons. More than 15% of the sample rests with the top ten. The sample was peripheral blood. These receptors all stem from a man between 60 and 75 years old with active or convalescent COVID-19.

V gene TRBV6-2 or TRBV6-3 combines with J gene TRBJ2-1, with a tentative D call TRBD1 (5 bases). Per germline, CDR1 MNHEY and CDR2 SVGEGT. Trimming removed 6 bases from V and 10 bases from J, with 13 bases in between. The CDR3 is 12 residues long. CDR3 region: CASSPDSLEQFF. The CDR3 coding sequence is TGTGCCAGCAGCCCCGACAGTTTAGAGCAGTTCTTC.

The gene calls are TRBV5-1 and TRBJ1-3, with a possible D match to TRBD1 (6 bases). CDR1 is SGHRS, CDR2 YFSETQ, per germline. The CDR3 extends over 14 amino acids. V gave up 5 bases and J gave up 2 bases, with 11 bases separating them. The CDR3 loop is CASRQDSAGNTIYF. DNA of the CDR3: TGCGCCAGCAGACAGGACAGCGCTGGAAACACCATATATTTT.

The sample holds a few counts of this clone. The gene calls are TRBV10-3 and TRBJ1-2; weak D call: TRBD1 (5 bases). The CDR3 sequence is 14 residues long. Trimming left V 9 bases short and J 2 bases short, with 16 bases between. Germline CDR1 ENHRY, CDR2 SYGVKD. The CDR3 here is CAISTERNNYGYTF. Written as DNA, the CDR3 is TGTGCCATTTCGACAGAGCGAAACAACTATGGCTACACCTTC.

This rearrangement joins TRBV7-2 to TRBJ1-5; 9 bases map to TRBD1. V dropped 5 bases and J dropped 0; count of bases not matched to a gene: 2. The germline V gene has CDR1 SGHTA and CDR2 FQGNSA. This CDR3 region has 15 residues. The CDR3 coding sequence is TGTGCCAGCAGCCGGACAGGGGATAGCAATCAGCCCCAGCATTTT. It specifies CASSRTGDSNQPQHF. Full variable domain (rest looked up from reference TRBV7-2 and TRBJ1-5): GAGVSQSPSNKVTEKGKDVELRCDPISGHTALYWYRQSLGQGLEFLIYFQGNSAPDKSGLPSDRFSAERTGGSVSTLTIQRTQQEDSAVYLCASSRTGDSNQPQHFGDGTRLSIL.

V usage is TRBV7-2 and J usage is TRBJ2-5; 13 bases are a match to TRBD2. CDR3 length: 16 residues. V lost 5 bases and J lost 4; bases outside the gene matches: 7. Germline V gives CDR1 SGHTA, CDR2 FQGNSA. The CDR3 DNA reads TGTGCCAGCAGCCGTGGGACTAGCGGGATAGGAGAGACCCAGTACTTC. It is translated as CASSRGTSGIGETQYF.

This clone turned up a few times. The J gene is TRBJ1-2, the V gene TRBV7-8; D is perhaps TRBD1 (6 bases). Trimming left V 0 bases short and J 8 bases short, with 13 bases between. This CDR3 has 14 amino acids. Per the germline V gene, CDR1 is SGHVS and CDR2 is FQNEAQ. The CDR3 protein is CASSLATGYNGYTF. CDR3 DNA sequence: TGTGCCAGCAGCTTAGCGACAGGTTACAACGGCTACACCTTC.

The gene calls are TRBV5-6 and TRBJ2-3, with 8 positions matching TRBD1. This CDR3 region has 16 residues. V lost 0 bases to trimming and J lost 1 base; unmatched junction nucleotides: 4. The germline gives CDR1 SGHDT, CDR2 YYEEEE. This CDR3 is CASSLGQGAGTDTQYF. The CDR3 nucleotides read TGTGCCAGCAGCTTGGGGCAGGGGGCGGGCACAGATACGCAGTATTTT. Filled out from reference TRBV5-6 and TRBJ2-3, the complete variable domain reads DAGVTQSPTHLIKTRGQQVTLRCSPKSGHDTVSWYQQALGQGPQFIFQYYEEEERQRGNFPDRFSGHQFPNYSSELNVNALLLGDSALYLCASSLGQGAGTDTQYFGPGTRLTVL.

This chain links TRBV2 with TRBJ2-2; D perhaps matches TRBD2 (5 bases). The length of the CDR3 is 16 residues. Deletions cut 10 bases from V and 0 bases from J, with 18 bases between. Germline V gene sequence: CDR1 SNHLY, CDR2 FYNNEI. DNA for the CDR3: TGTGCCACCCTCGCCTTACTTAGCGCGAACACCGGGGAGCTGTTTTTT. This encodes CATLALLSANTGELFF.

This chain connects TRBV11-2 to TRBJ2-3; D possibly corresponds to TRBD2 (5 bases). Trimming pared 0 bases from V and 3 bases from J, leaving 16 bases between. The length of the CDR3 is 17 residues. Per germline, CDR1 SGHAT and CDR2 FQNNGV. CDR3 DNA sequence: TGTGCCAGCAGCTTAGAGGGGTTAGCGAGGAGAACAGATACGCAGTATTTT. Translation: CASSLEGLARRTDTQYF.

The chain employs TRBV19 and TRBJ2-5; 10 bases match TRBD2. The V gene end was trimmed by 6 bases and the J gene end by 0 bases; junction bases not matched to a gene: 10. CDR1 is LNHDA and CDR2 is SQIVND in the germline V gene (reference sequence). CDR3 length equals 17 residues. The CDR3 protein is CASRRSGLAGDQETQYF. The CDR3 DNA sequence: TGTGCCAGTAGGCGGTCTGGGCTAGCGGGAGACCAAGAGACCCAGTACTTC.

This rearrangement joins TRBV28 to TRBJ1-2; TRBD1 might be the D (5 bases). Germline lookup yields CDR1 MDHEN and CDR2 SYDVKM. V dropped 5 bases and J dropped 7 bases, with 11 bases sitting between them. CDR3 length: 12 amino acids. CDR3 amino acids: CASSRGISGYTF. Written as DNA, the CDR3 is TGTGCCAGCAGTCGGGGGATCAGTGGCTACACCTTC.

The gene calls are TRBV7-2 and TRBJ2-5; possibly TRBD2 for D (7 bases). Between the trimmed V and J ends, which lost 3 bases and 1 base, there was a span of 12 bases. The CDR3 has 15 amino acids. Germline CDR1 reads SGHTA; CDR2 reads FQGNSA. CDR3 in DNA: TGTGCCAGCAGCTTGGGGGGGGCCAGCCAAGAGACCCAGTACTTC. Translating gives CASSLGGASQETQYF.

This sequence joins TRBV19 and TRBJ1-6; TRBD1 aligns across 7 bases. Germline trimming cut 1 base from V and 7 bases from J; bases unmatched to any gene: 10. The CDR3 runs 17 residues. The V gene's germline CDR1 is LNHDA and CDR2 SQIVND (reference sequence). In DNA, the CDR3 is TGTGCCAGTAGTATAGCTCCGACCGGGACAGAGAATTCACCCCTCCACTTT. As protein: CASSIAPTGTENSPLHF.

This chain uses TRBV14 with TRBJ1-1; no reliable D call. Germline V gene sequence: CDR1 SGHDN, CDR2 FVKESK. V was cut by 1 base and J by 1 base, with 10 bases left in between. The CDR3 runs to 15 residues. CDR3 nucleotide sequence: TGTGCCAGCAGCCAAGGACTCGACGGGAACACTGAAGCTTTCTTT. Its translation: CASSQGLDGNTEAFF.

The chain is built from TRBV5-8 and TRBJ2-6, with TRBD1 matching 7 bases. After removal of 0 bases from V and 3 bases from J, the junction contained 6 bases not matched to a gene. Germline V gives CDR1 SGHTS, CDR2 YDEGEE. The CDR3 loop spans 17 amino acids. The CDR3 loop is CASSLAQGGFGANVLTF. DNA of the CDR3: TGTGCCAGCAGCTTGGCCCAAGGGGGCTTTGGGGCCAACGTCCTGACTTTC.

The chain is built from TRBV27 and TRBJ1-4; D gene uncertain. The CDR3 is made up of 15 amino acids. CDR1 is MNHEY, CDR2 SMNVEV, per germline (reference sequence). Trimming stripped 4 bases from V and 0 bases from J, with 9 bases between. This chain's CDR3 is CASSWAATTNEKLFF. The CDR3, as DNA: TGTGCCAGCAGTTGGGCAGCCACAACTAATGAAAAACTGTTTTTT. Using reference TRBV27 and TRBJ1-4 for the parts outside the CDR3, the full variable domain is EAQVTQNPRYLITVTGKKLTVTCSQNMNHEYMSWYRQDPGLGLRQIYYSMNVEVTDKGDVPEGYKVSRKEKRNFPLILESPSPNQTSLYFCASSWAATTNEKLFFGSGTQLSVL.

This clone was seen a single time. The V and J genes are TRBV2 and TRBJ2-5; D is unresolved. CDR1 and CDR2 (germline): SNHLY, FYNNEI. V lost 3 bases to trimming and J lost 1 base, with 9 bases between them. The CDR3 loop spans 14 amino acids. CDR3 amino acids: CASSDDIVQETQYF. DNA of the CDR3: TGTGCCAGCAGTGACGACATAGTCCAAGAGACCCAGTACTTC.

Concerning this clone itself: One junction end does not reproduce the germline sequence, and a read error may be involved. V is TRBV6-1 and J is TRBJ2-5; D unclear. From germline, CDR1 is MNHNS and CDR2 SASEGT. The CDR3 has 13 residues. In DNA form, the CDR3 reads TGTGCCAGCAGCGAAGGCCTCAGGGAGACCCAGTACTTC. This codes for CASSEGLRETQYF.

The chain is built from TRBV7-8 and TRBJ2-5; 8 bases map to TRBD2. V was clipped by 5 bases and J by 5 bases; unmatched bases: 16. The germline V gene has CDR1 SGHVS and CDR2 FQNEAQ. The CDR3 loop spans 17 amino acids. CDR3: CASSLTSRTGGRETQYF. The CDR3 bases are TGTGCCAGCAGCCTTACGAGCCGGACGGGAGGGAGGGAGACCCAGTACTTC.

The chain carries TRBV18 and TRBJ2-6; D is perhaps TRBD1 (5 bases). The CDR3 sequence is 15 residues long. The germline gives CDR1 KGHSH, CDR2 LQKENI. V was shortened by 4 bases and J by 8 bases, with 15 bases between the two germline ends. The chain's CDR3 is CASSQRGIETNVLTF. In DNA form, the CDR3 reads TGTGCCAGCTCACAAAGGGGAATCGAAACCAACGTCCTGACTTTC.

The chain couples TRBV4-2 to TRBJ2-1; tentatively, D is TRBD2 (6 bases). V was pared by 1 base and J by 0 bases, with 19 bases between. The CDR3 is 19 residues long. Germline V gene data show CDR1 as LGHNA and CDR2 as YNFKEQ. The DNA of the CDR3 is TGTGCCAGCAGCCAAGGGGCGGTTAGCGGTCTAAGCTCCTACAATGAGCAGTTCTTC. It encodes CASSQGAVSGLSSYNEQFF.